The 22 T cell receptor beta chains listed next were all sequenced from one sample in a study of cytomegalovirus exposure and HLA in healthy donors. The PCR had 60 Vbeta and 13 Jbeta primers. Using immunoSEQ multiplex PCR, the repertoire was profiled, and TCRdb retains in-frame clones only, with some absent. The sample holds more than 110,000 clones, roughly four fifths seen once. The sample was PBMCs. These receptors originate from a woman aged 45-60 years in good health and CMV-seronegative.

This sequence joins TRBV7-8 and TRBJ1-5, with TRBD1 matching 8 bases. This CDR3 has 15 residues. Germline assignment: CDR1 SGHVS and CDR2 FQNEAQ. V lost 4 bases and J lost 3; bases outside the gene matches: 5. The CDR3 coding sequence is TGTGCCAGCAGCTCGACAGGGGCCCCCAATCAGCCCCAGCATTTT. Encoded protein: CASSSTGAPNQPQHF.

The chain employs TRBV2 and TRBJ2-3, with TRBD2 as a possible D gene (7 bases). Germline V lookup: CDR1 SNHLY, CDR2 FYNNEI. This CDR3 has 13 residues. Trimming left V 2 bases short and J 11 bases short, with 14 bases between. CDR3 DNA: TGTGCCAGCAGTGAACTGGTGAGGGGGGGGCAGTATTTT. It encodes CASSELVRGGQYF.

The chain links TRBV6-1 to TRBJ2-2; TRBD1 might be the D (5 bases). CDR3 size: 14 residues. Germline CDR1 MNHNS, CDR2 SASEGT. V was clipped by 1 base and J by 6 bases, with 9 bases between them. CDR3 bases: TGTGCCAGCAGTGAAGTAGGGGTGGCCGGGGAGCTGTTTTTT. Amino acid sequence: CASSEVGVAGELFF.

The sample holds a few counts of this clone. J is TRBJ1-5 and V is TRBV27; 11 positions agree with TRBD1. Trimming took 4 bases from V and 5 from J; bases not matched to a gene: 4. The CDR3 spans 15 residues. Germline CDR1 MNHEY, CDR2 SMNVEV (reference sequence). CDR3 protein: CASSSGTGGYQPQHF. DNA of the CDR3: TGTGCCAGCAGTTCCGGGACAGGGGGGTATCAGCCCCAGCATTTT.

In nucleotides, the CDR3 is TGCGCCAGCAGCTTGTATAGCGGGAGCTCCTACGAGCAGTACTTC. Translating gives CASSLYSGSSYEQYF. The V and J genes are TRBV5-1 and TRBJ2-7; 9 nucleotides align to TRBD2. Unmatched junction bases numbered 2, after V lost 1 base and J lost 0 bases. The V gene's germline CDR1 is SGHRS and CDR2 YFSETQ. The CDR3 loop spans 15 amino acids.

J is TRBJ2-3 and V is TRBV27; a possible D gene is TRBD1 (6 bases). The CDR3 covers 14 residues. CDR1 MNHEY and CDR2 SMNVEV come from the germline V gene (reference sequence). The V and J ends lost 8 bases and 7 bases respectively, with 19 bases between them. The CDR3 region is CASSYRERKNTQYF. The DNA for the CDR3 is TGTGCCAGCTCCTACAGGGAGAGGAAGAATACGCAGTATTTT.

The CDR3 nucleotides read TGCGCCAGCAGCTTGGGGCCCCAAGAGACCCAGTACTTC. Translating gives CASSLGPQETQYF. The V and J genes are TRBV5-1 and TRBJ2-5; D unresolved. Between the trimmed V and J ends, which lost 0 bases and 1 base, there was a span of 4 bases. The CDR3 length is 13 residues. The germline V gene has CDR1 SGHRS and CDR2 YFSETQ.

This clone was seen a handful of times. The chain joins TRBV5-1 to TRBJ2-7; tentatively, D is TRBD1 (6 bases). The germline V gene encodes CDR1 SGHRS and CDR2 YFSETQ. The CDR3 covers 12 residues. V lost 5 bases, J lost 3 bases, and 9 bases lay in between. CDR3 sequence (DNA): TGCGCCAGCAGGGGGGACAACTACGAGCAGTACTTC. It specifies CASRGDNYEQYF.

The chain uses TRBV6-4 and TRBJ2-3; TRBD1 might be the D (6 bases). Germline V gene lookup returns CDR1 MRHNA and CDR2 SNTAGT. The V end lost 5 bases, the J end lost 0 bases, and 12 bases lay between the germline ends. This CDR3 is 15 amino acids long. The CDR3, as DNA: TGTGCCAGCAGTCCCGACAGGAGAAGCACAGATACGCAGTATTTT. Its protein is CASSPDRRSTDTQYF.

The chain employs TRBV6-1 and TRBJ1-2, with TRBD1 as a possible D gene (5 bases). The CDR3 is 12 residues long. Germline lookup yields CDR1 MNHNS and CDR2 SASEGT. The V end lost 4 bases, the J end lost 8 bases, and 11 bases lay between the germline ends. CDR3 loop: CASSVSGYGYTF. CDR3 in DNA: TGTGCCAGCAGTGTCTCAGGGTACGGCTACACCTTC.

The V gene is TRBV5-1, the J gene TRBJ1-6, with TRBD1 identical over 9 bases. Trimming cost V 4 bases and J 7 bases; bases outside gene matches: 12. Germline assignment: CDR1 SGHRS and CDR2 YFSETQ. This CDR3 is 17 amino acids long. CDR3 coding DNA: TGCGCCAGCAGCGATCCGCTCCGGGACAGGGAGAATTCACCCCTCCACTTT. It encodes CASSDPLRDRENSPLHF.

This chain links TRBV27 with TRBJ1-2; TRBD1 aligns across 10 bases. The germline V gene encodes CDR1 MNHEY and CDR2 SMNVEV (reference sequence). J gave up 4 bases and V 6 bases, and 5 bases lay outside the gene matches. The CDR3 covers 14 residues. The CDR3 DNA reads as TGTGCCAGCAGGGGACAGGGGAGGTTCTATGGCTACACCTTC. It specifies CASRGQGRFYGYTF.

The gene calls are TRBV7-2 and TRBJ1-2; tentatively, D is TRBD1 (6 bases). Germline CDR1 and CDR2: SGHTA and FQGNSA. This CDR3 contains 17 residues. Trimming pared 4 bases from V and 1 base from J, leaving 19 bases between. The CDR3 sequence: CASSSRGGDFLNYGYTF. For the CDR3, the DNA is TGTGCCAGCAGCTCGAGGGGGGGGGATTTTCTTAACTATGGCTACACCTTC.

The genes are TRBV15 and TRBJ2-1; 7 nucleotides align to TRBD1. The CDR3 extends over 15 amino acids. Germline loops: CDR1 LNHNV, CDR2 YYDKDF (reference sequence). V shed 0 bases and J 7 bases; nucleotides not matched to a gene: 6. The CDR3 is CATSREQGMRNEQFF. The CDR3 DNA reads as TGTGCCACCAGCAGAGAACAGGGGATGCGTAATGAGCAGTTCTTC.

A remark on this clone: This sample includes further DNA sequences coding for the same CDR3. V gene TRBV5-1 combines with J gene TRBJ2-1, with TRBD2 identical over 11 bases. Looked up from germline, CDR1 is SGHRS and CDR2 is YFSETQ. The V and J ends lost 0 bases and 4 bases, in that order; junction bases with no gene match: 0. The CDR3 contains 15 residues. The CDR3 nucleotides read TGCGCCAGCAGCTTGGGACTAGCGGGGTACAATGAGCAGTTCTTC. Amino acids: CASSLGLAGYNEQFF.

This clone was observed a handful of times. The V gene is TRBV7-2, the J gene TRBJ2-7; D is unclear. The germline gives CDR1 SGHTA, CDR2 FQGNSA. V dropped 5 bases and J dropped 1 base, with 3 bases sitting between them. The CDR3 length is 11 residues. The CDR3 protein is CASSRSYEQYF. The CDR3, as DNA: TGTGCCAGCAGCCGTTCCTACGAGCAGTACTTC. Using reference TRBV7-2 and TRBJ2-7 for the parts outside the CDR3, the full variable domain is GAGVSQSPSNKVTEKGKDVELRCDPISGHTALYWYRQSLGQGLEFLIYFQGNSAPDKSGLPSDRFSAERTGGSVSTLTIQRTQQEDSAVYLCASSRSYEQYFGPGTRLTVT.

The chain recombines TRBV28 with TRBJ1-4; 9 positions agree with TRBD1. The germline gives CDR1 MDHEN, CDR2 SYDVKM. The CDR3 is 17 amino acids. Unmatched junction bases numbered 9, after V lost 6 bases and J lost 1 base. The CDR3 DNA follows: TGTGCCAGCAGGCCGGGACAGGGCGTAAAAACTAATGAAAAACTGTTTTTT. Its translation: CASRPGQGVKTNEKLFF. The whole variable domain, remainder taken from reference TRBV28 and TRBJ1-4, is DVKVTQSSRYLVKRTGEKVFLECVQDMDHENMFWYRQDPGLGLRLIYFSYDVKMKEKGDIPEGYSVSREKKERFSLILESASTNQTSMYLCASRPGQGVKTNEKLFFGSGTQLSVL.

The V call is TRBV28, the J call TRBJ2-5; no reliable D call. The CDR3 is made up of 13 amino acids. The V end was cut by 1 base, the J end by 2 bases, with 5 bases between. CDR1 is MDHEN, CDR2 SYDVKM, per germline. CDR3 region: CASSLYSQETQYF. The CDR3 region has the DNA TGTGCCAGCAGTTTATACAGTCAAGAGACCCAGTACTTC.

This chain joins TRBV6-6 and TRBJ2-5, with 9 bases aligning to TRBD2. Looked up from germline, CDR1 is MNHNY and CDR2 is SVGAGI (reference sequence). This CDR3 region has 15 residues. The V gene end was trimmed by 2 bases and the J gene end by 5 bases; junction bases not matched to a gene: 6. For the CDR3, the DNA is TGTGCCAGCAGTTACGCGGGGGGGCGGATGGAGACCCAGTACTTC. This gives the protein CASSYAGGRMETQYF.

This chain connects TRBV11-2 to TRBJ2-5, with D hard to call. This CDR3 spans 11 amino acids. Germline V gene sequence: CDR1 SGHAT, CDR2 FQNNGV. Trimming cost V 5 bases and J 9 bases, with 10 bases left between them. CDR3 bases: TGTGCCAGCAGCCCCCGAGAATCCCAGTACTTC. Translating gives CASSPRESQYF.

This chain links TRBV18 with TRBJ1-2, with TRBD1 matching 10 bases. CDR3 length: 15 amino acids. Germline CDR1 and CDR2: KGHSH and LQKENI. The V and J ends lost 2 bases and 0 bases, in that order; junction bases with no gene match: 0. The CDR3: CASSPGTGANYGYTF. In nucleotides, the CDR3 is TGTGCCAGCTCACCAGGGACAGGGGCTAACTATGGCTACACCTTC.

This clone appeared a single time. The gene calls are TRBV4-2 and TRBJ1-5; TRBD1 aligns across 7 bases. This CDR3 has 15 amino acids. From germline, CDR1 is LGHNA and CDR2 YNFKEQ. With 0 bases clipped from V and 7 bases from J, the junction kept 6 bases outside the gene matches. For the CDR3, the DNA is TGTGCCAGCAGCCAAGAGTTAGGGGGCTGGCAGCCCCAGCATTTT. Protein: CASSQELGGWQPQHF.